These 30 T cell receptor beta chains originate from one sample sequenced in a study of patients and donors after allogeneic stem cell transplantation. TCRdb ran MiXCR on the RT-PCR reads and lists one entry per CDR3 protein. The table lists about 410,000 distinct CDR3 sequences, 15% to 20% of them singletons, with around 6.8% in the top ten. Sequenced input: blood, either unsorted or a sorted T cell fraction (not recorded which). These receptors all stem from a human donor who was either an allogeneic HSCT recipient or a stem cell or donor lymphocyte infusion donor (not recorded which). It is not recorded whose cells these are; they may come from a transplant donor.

CDR3 protein: CASTGLASGELFF. The CDR3 DNA is TGTGCCAGCACTGGACTAGCCAGTGGGGAGCTGTTTTTT. This chain links TRBV25-1 with TRBJ2-2, with 8 bases lining up with TRBD2. Unmatched junction bases numbered 6, after V lost 7 bases and J lost 8 bases. Germline V gene sequence: CDR1 MGHDK, CDR2 SYGVNS. This CDR3 is 13 amino acids long.

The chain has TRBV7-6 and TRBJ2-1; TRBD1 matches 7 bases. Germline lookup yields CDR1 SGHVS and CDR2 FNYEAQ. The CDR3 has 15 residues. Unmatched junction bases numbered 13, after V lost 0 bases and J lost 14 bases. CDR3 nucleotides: TGTGCCAGCAGCTTAGCACCGACAGGGTCGGGTCGGAAGTTCTTC. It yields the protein CASSLAPTGSGRKFF.

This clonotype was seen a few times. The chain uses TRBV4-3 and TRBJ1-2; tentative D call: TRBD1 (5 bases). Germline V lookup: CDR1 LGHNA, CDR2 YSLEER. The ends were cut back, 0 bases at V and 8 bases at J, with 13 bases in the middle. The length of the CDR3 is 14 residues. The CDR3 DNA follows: TGCGCCAGCAGCCAAGAGCGAGGGGTGGTGGGCTACACCTTC. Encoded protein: CASSQERGVVGYTF.

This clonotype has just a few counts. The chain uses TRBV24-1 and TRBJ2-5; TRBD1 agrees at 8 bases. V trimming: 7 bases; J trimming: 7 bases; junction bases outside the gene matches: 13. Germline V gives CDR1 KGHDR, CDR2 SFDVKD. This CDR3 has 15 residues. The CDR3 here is CATSPGQGLRGTQYF. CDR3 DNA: TGTGCCACCAGCCCCGGACAGGGCCTAAGGGGGACCCAGTACTTC.

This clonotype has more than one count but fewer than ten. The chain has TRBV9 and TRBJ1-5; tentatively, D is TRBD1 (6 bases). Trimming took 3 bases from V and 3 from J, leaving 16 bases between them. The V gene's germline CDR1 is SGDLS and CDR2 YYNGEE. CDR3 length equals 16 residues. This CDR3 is CASSEGGGGTNQPQHF. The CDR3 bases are TGTGCCAGCAGCGAGGGGGGCGGGGGCACCAATCAGCCCCAGCATTTT.

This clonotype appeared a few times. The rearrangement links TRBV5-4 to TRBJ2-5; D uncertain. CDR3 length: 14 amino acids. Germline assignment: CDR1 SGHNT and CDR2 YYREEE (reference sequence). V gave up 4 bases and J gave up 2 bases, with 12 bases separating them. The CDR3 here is CASSGNGLQETQYF. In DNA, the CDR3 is TGTGCCAGCAGCGGCAACGGTCTTCAAGAGACCCAGTACTTC.

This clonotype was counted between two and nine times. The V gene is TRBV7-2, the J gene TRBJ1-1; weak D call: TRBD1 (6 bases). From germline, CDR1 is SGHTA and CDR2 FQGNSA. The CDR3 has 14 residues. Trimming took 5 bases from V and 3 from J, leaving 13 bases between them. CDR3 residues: CASSGRGWDTEAFF. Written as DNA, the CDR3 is TGTGCCAGCAGCGGCAGGGGTTGGGACACTGAAGCTTTCTTT.

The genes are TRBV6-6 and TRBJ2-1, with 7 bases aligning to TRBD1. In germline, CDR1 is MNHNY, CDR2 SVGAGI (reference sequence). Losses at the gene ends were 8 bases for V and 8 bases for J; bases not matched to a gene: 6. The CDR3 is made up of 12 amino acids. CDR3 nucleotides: TGTGCCAGCCACAGAACAGGGGATGAGCAGTTCTTC. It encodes CASHRTGDEQFF.

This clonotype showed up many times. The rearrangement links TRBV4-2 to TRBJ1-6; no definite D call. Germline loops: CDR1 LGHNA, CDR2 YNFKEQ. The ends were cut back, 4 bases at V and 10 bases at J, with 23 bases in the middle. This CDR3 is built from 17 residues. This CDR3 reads CASSLQPSRDVRSPLHF. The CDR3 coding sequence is TGTGCCAGCAGCCTCCAACCCAGCCGGGATGTTAGATCACCCCTCCACTTT.

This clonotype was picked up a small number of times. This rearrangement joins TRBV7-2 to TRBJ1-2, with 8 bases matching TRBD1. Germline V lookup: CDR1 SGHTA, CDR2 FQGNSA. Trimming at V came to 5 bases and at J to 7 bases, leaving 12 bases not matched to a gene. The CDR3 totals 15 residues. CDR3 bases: TGTGCCAGCAGCCCAAGGACAGGGACTGAAAGTGGCTACACCTTC. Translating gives CASSPRTGTESGYTF.

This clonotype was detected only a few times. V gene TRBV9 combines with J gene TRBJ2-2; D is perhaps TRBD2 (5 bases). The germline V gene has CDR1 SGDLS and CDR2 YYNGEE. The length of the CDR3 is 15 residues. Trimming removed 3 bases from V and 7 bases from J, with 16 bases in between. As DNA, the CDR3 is TGTGCCAGCAGCGCCATAGGACTCCGTCTCGGGGAGCTGTTTTTT. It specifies CASSAIGLRLGELFF.

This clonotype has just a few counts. The CDR3 loop is CSARDPWADKSNQPQHF. CDR3 coding DNA: TGCAGTGCTAGAGATCCTTGGGCAGACAAGAGCAATCAGCCCCAGCATTTT. The chain combines TRBV20-1 with TRBJ1-5; D not certain. The germline V gene has CDR1 DFQATT and CDR2 SNEGSKA (reference sequence). V lost 0 bases, J lost 1 base, and 16 bases lay in between. The CDR3 covers 17 residues.

In DNA form, the CDR3 reads TGTGCCAGCAGCTTTCACGGCTCCCCGTCGGTCGAGCAGTACTTC. Amino acid sequence: CASSFHGSPSVEQYF. V is TRBV5-5 and J is TRBJ2-7; D is uncertain. CDR3 length: 15 residues. With 2 bases removed from V and 6 bases from J, the gap between germline ends came to 18 bases. In germline, CDR1 is SGHKS, CDR2 YYEKEE (reference sequence).

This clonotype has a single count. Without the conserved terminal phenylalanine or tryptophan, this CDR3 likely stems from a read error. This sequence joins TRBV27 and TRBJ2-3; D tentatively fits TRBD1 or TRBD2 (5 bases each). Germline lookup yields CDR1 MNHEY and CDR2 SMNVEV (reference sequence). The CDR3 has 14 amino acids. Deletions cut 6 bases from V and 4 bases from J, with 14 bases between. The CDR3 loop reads CASSLPGRADTQYS. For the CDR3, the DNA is TGTGCCAGCAGCTTGCCAGGGCGGGCAGATACGCAGTATTCT.

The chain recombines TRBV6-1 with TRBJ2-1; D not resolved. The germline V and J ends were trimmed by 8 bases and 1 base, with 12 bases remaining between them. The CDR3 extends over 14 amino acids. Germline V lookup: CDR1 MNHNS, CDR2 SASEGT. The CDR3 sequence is CASGPMLSYNEQFF. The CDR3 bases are TGTGCCAGCGGACCCATGCTATCCTACAATGAGCAGTTCTTC.

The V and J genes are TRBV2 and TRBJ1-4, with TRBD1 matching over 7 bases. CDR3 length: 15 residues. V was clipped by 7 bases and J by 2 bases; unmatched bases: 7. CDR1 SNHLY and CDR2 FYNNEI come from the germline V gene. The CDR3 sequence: CASKKEQGTNEKLFF. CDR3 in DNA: TGTGCCAGCAAGAAAGAACAGGGGACTAATGAAAAACTGTTTTTT.

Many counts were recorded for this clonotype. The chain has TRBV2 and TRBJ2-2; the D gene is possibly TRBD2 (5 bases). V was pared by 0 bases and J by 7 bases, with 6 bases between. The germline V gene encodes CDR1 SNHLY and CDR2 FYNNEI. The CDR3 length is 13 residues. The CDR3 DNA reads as TGTGCCAGCAGTGAAGCCGGAGGCGGGGAGCTGTTTTTT. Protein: CASSEAGGGELFF.

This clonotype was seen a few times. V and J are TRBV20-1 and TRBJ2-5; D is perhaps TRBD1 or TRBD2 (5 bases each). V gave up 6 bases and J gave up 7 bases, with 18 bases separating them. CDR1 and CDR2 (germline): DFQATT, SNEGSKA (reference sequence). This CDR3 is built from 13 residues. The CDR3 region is CSAPSDPGGTQYF. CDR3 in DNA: TGCAGTGCGCCATCGGATCCTGGGGGGACCCAGTACTTC.

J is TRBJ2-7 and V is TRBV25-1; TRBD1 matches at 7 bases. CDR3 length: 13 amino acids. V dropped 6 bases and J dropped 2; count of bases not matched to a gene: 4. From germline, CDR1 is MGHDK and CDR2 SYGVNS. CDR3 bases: TGTGCCAGCAGAGCCGGACAGGCCTACGAGCAGTACTTC. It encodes CASRAGQAYEQYF.

This CDR3 reads CASSLDREGSGYTF. CDR3 sequence (DNA): TGCGCCAGCAGCCTAGACAGGGAAGGGTCTGGCTACACCTTC. V usage is TRBV5-1 and J usage is TRBJ1-2; 7 bases fit TRBD1. The V segment lost 4 bases and the J segment 7 bases; nucleotides outside the gene matches: 10. In germline, CDR1 is SGHRS, CDR2 YFSETQ. The CDR3 spans 14 residues.

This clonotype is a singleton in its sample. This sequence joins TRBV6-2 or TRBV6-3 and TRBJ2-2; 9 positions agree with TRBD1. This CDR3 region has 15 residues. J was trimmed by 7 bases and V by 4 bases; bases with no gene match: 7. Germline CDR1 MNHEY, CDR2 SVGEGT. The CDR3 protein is CASSLGTGISGELFF. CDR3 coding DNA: TGTGCCAGCAGTTTGGGGACAGGGATCAGCGGGGAGCTGTTTTTT.

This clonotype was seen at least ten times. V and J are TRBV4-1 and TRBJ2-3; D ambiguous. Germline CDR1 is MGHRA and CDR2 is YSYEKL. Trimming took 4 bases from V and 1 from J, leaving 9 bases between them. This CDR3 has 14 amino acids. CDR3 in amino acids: CASSRDGGTDTQYF. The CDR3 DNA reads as TGCGCCAGCAGCCGAGATGGGGGCACAGATACGCAGTATTTT.

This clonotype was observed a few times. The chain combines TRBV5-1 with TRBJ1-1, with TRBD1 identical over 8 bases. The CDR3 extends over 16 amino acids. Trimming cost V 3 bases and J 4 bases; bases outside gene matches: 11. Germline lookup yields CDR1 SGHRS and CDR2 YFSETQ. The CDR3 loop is CASSSEPQGASTEAFF. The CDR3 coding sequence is TGCGCCAGCAGCTCGGAACCGCAGGGGGCGAGCACTGAAGCTTTCTTT.

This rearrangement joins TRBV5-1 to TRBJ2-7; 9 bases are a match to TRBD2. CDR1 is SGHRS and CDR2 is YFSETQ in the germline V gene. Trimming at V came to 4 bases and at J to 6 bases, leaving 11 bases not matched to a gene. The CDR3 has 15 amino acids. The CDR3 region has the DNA TGCGCCAGCAGCCTGAGGGCGGGAGGGCCGAGCGAGCAGTACTTC. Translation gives CASSLRAGGPSEQYF.

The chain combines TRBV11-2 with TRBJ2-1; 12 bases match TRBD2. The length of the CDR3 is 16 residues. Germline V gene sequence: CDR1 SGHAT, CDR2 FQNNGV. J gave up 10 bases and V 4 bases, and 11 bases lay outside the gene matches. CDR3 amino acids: CASSSSGRAQPTEQFF. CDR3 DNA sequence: TGTGCCAGCAGCTCTAGCGGGAGGGCCCAACCCACCGAGCAGTTCTTC.

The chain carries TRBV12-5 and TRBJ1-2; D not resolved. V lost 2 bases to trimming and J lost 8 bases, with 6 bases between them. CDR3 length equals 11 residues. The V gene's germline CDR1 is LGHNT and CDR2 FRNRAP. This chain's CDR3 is CASGLTYGYTF. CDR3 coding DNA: TGTGCTAGTGGTTTGACTTACGGCTACACCTTC.

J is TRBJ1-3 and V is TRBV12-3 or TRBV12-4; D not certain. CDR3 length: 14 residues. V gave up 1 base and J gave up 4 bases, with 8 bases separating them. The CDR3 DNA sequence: TGTGCCAGCAGTTTAGTCCCGCCCGGAAACACCATATATTTT. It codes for CASSLVPPGNTIYF.

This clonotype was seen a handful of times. This CDR3 is CASSLVGGFNEKLFF. In nucleotides, the CDR3 is TGTGCCAGCAGCTTAGTCGGCGGTTTTAATGAAAAACTGTTTTTT. The chain employs TRBV7-2 and TRBJ1-4, with D unclear. The CDR3 totals 15 residues. Per the germline V gene, CDR1 is SGHTA and CDR2 is FQGNSA. Trimming left V 1 base short and J 4 bases short, with 10 bases between.

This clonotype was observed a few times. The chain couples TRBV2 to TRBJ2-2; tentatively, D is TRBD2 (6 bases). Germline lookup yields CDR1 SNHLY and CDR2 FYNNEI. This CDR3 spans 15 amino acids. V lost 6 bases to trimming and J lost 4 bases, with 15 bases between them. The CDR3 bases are TGTGCCAGCAGGCTACAAGCCGGGAGCACCGGGGAGCTGTTTTTT. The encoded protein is CASRLQAGSTGELFF. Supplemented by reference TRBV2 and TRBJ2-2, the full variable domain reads EPEVTQTPSHQVTQMGQEVILRCVPISNHLYFYWYRQILGQKVEFLVSFYNNEISEKSEIFDDQFSVERPDGSNFTLKIRSTKLEDSAMYFCASRLQAGSTGELFFGEGSRLTVL.

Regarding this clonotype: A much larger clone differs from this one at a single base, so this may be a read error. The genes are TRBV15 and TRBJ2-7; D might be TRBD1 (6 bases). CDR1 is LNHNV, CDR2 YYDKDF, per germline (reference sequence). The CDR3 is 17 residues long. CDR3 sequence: CPTSRDPRGGLFHEQYF. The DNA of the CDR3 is TGTCCCACCAGCAGAGATCCCAGGGGCGGTCTTTTTCACGAGCAGTACTTC.